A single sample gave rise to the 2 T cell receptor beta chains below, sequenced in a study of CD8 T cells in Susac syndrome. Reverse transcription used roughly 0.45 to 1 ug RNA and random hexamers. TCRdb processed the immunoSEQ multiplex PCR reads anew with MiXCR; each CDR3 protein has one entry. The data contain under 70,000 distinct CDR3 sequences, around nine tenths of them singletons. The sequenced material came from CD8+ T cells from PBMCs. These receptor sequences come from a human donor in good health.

The CDR3 DNA sequence: TGCGCCAGCAGCCAAGGATCCGGGGGGAGGGCCTACAATGAGCAGTTCTTC. Its protein product is CASSQGSGGRAYNEQFF. V is TRBV4-1 and J is TRBJ2-1; 7 bases align to TRBD2. The V and J ends lost 1 base and 2 bases, in that order; junction bases with no gene match: 8. The CDR3 contains 17 residues. Germline assignment: CDR1 MGHRA and CDR2 YSYEKL.

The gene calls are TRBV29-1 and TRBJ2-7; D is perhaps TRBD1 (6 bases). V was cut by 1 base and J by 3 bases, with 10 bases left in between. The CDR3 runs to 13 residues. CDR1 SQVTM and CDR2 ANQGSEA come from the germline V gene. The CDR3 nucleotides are TGCAGCGTTGAAGGGGGACAAAGCTACGAGCAGTACTTC. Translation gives CSVEGGQSYEQYF.